This TCR beta chain was identified in a study of cytomegalovirus exposure and HLA in healthy donors. The CDR3 runs 12 residues. Germline V gives CDR1 LNHNV, CDR2 YYDKDF (reference sequence). V was trimmed by 0 bases and J by 6 bases, leaving 3 bases between them. Points from the study as a whole: Follow-up analysis later connected one missense variant in DCLRE1C with trimming of TCR beta V- and J-genes. Roughly uniform depth of sequencing across donors was assumed in presence/absence analyses. Sequencing likely produced, as an artifact, a cluster of highly shared sequence variants.

As for this clone: Its target is unknown.

Researchers ran the PCR with 60 Vbeta and 13 Jbeta primers. Profiled with immunoSEQ multiplex PCR; TCRdb holds only in-frame clones, not every one. The sample consists of 80,000 or so clones, roughly 80% of them appearing once. The source material was PBMCs. The TCR comes from a woman aged 40 to 50 in good health and CMV-seronegative. The rearrangement joins TRBV15 to TRBJ1-5; D not resolved. CDR3 nucleotides: TGTGCCACCAGCAGAGATAGTCAGCCCCAGCATTTT. The encoded protein is CATSRDSQPQHF.